These T cell receptor beta chains were read from a single sample in a study of shared T cell receptors in the human thymus. Only in-frame clones appear in the TCRdb table, and some are missing; sequencing was by immunoSEQ multiplex PCR. In the table there are hundreds of thousands of clones, over 75% of which are singletons. The sample also formed part of further work on human thymus T cells.

Sample: thymocytes. These receptors all come from a boy younger than two with a congenital heart defect. Both conserved end residues are part of each CDR3. The order of the fields is clone size, D gene, V gene, J gene, CDR3 DNA, CDR3 protein. D genes are given only for firm matches. Expanded clones get a size class; other rows say once, few or many, or leave the size out.

.	TRBD1	TRBV25-1	TRBJ1-6	TGTGCCAGCAAAAAAACAGGGGATTTCTCCTATAATTCACCCCTCCACTTT	CASKKTGDFSYNSPLHF
.	.	TRBV14	TRBJ1-6	TGTGCCAGCAGCCAAGATCGTGATTCACCCCTCCACTTT	CASSQDRDSPLHF
.	.	TRBV20-1	TRBJ2-5	TGCAGCCCAACGAAACCAGGGACCCAGTACTTC	CSPTKPGTQYF
.	.	TRBV30	TRBJ1-6	TGTGCCTGGATTTTTGACCCTAAGGGGTTCGTTAATTCACCCCTCCACTTT	CAWIFDPKGFVNSPLHF
.	TRBD2	TRBV2	TRBJ2-1	TGTGCCAGCAGTAGGGTTTCGGGGACTAGTGGCTACAATGAGCAGTTCTTC	CASSRVSGTSGYNEQFF
.	TRBD1	TRBV28	TRBJ2-5	TGTGCCAGCAGTCTCGGGACAGAACAAGAGACCCAGTACTTC	CASSLGTEQETQYF
.	TRBD1	TRBV6-1	TRBJ1-6	TGTGCCAGCAGTGAAGCACGGACAGGGGTCCTGTTTAATTCACCCCTCCACTTT	CASSEARTGVLFNSPLHF
few	TRBD1	TRBV27	TRBJ2-7	TGTGCCAGCCGGGACAGGGTCCACGAGCAGTACTTC	CASRDRVHEQYF
few	TRBD2	TRBV28	TRBJ2-5	TGTGCCAGCAGCAACCAGACTAGCGGGATACGGGTGAGGGAGACCCAGTACTTC	CASSNQTSGIRVRETQYF
.	TRBD1	TRBV28	TRBJ2-5	TGTGCCGGAACAGGGGACCAAGAGACCCAGTACTTC	CAGTGDQETQYF
.	.	TRBV28	TRBJ1-2	TGTGCCAGCAGTTCATCACAGGGCGGGTACTATGGCTACACCTTC	CASSSSQGGYYGYTF
.	.	TRBV9	TRBJ1-3	TGTGCCAGCAGCGTAGCTCCCCTCTCTGGAAACACCATATATTTT	CASSVAPLSGNTIYF
.	.	TRBV15	TRBJ2-4	TGTGCCACCAGCTCCCCGATTGAGCGATCCATTCAGTACTTC	CATSSPIERSIQYF
few	TRBD1	TRBV19	TRBJ2-1	TGTGCCAGTATGGGGGACAGTCTTCATGAGCAGTTCTTC	CASMGDSLHEQFF
.	TRBD2	TRBV29-1	TRBJ2-7	TGCAGCGTTACGACTAGCGGGAACTCCTACGAGCAGTACTTC	CSVTTSGNSYEQYF
once	TRBD1	TRBV28	TRBJ2-1	TGTGCAGTTTGGGGACAGGGGGCCCCCAATGAGCAGTTCTTC	CAVWGQGAPNEQFF
.	TRBD1	TRBV18	TRBJ2-7	TGTGCCAGCTCACGAACCTCCTCGGACAGGCCCTACGAGCAGTACTTC	CASSRTSSDRPYEQYF